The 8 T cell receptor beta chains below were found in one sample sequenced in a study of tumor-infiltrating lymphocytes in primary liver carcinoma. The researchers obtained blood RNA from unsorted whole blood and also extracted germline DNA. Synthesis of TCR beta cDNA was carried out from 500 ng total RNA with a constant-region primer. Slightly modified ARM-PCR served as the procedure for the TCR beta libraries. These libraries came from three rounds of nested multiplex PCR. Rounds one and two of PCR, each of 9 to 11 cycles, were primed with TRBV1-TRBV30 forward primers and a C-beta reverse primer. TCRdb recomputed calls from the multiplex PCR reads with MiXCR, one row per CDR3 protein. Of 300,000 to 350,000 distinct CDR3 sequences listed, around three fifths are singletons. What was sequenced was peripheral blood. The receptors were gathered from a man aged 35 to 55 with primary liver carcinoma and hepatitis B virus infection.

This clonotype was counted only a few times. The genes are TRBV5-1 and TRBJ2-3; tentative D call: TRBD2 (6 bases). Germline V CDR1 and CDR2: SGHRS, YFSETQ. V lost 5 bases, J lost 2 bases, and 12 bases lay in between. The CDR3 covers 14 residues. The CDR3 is CASRPAGLTDTQYF. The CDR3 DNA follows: TGCGCCAGCAGGCCGGCGGGGCTCACAGATACGCAGTATTTT.

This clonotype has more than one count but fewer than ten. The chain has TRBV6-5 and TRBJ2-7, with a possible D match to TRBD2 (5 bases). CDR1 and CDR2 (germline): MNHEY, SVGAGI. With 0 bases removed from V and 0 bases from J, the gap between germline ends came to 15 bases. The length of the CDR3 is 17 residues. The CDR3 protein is CASSYSAGSSASYEQYF. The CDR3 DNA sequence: TGTGCCAGCAGTTACTCGGCGGGTAGCTCCGCCTCCTACGAGCAGTACTTC.

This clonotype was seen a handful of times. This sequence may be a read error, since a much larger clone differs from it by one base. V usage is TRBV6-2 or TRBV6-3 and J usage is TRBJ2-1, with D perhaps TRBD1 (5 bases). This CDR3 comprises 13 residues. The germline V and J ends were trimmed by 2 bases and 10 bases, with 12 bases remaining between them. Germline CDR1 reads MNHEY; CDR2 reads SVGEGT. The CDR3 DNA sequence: TGTGCCAGCAGTTACACGACAGTAGTGGAGCAGTTCTTC. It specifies CASSYTTVVEQFF.

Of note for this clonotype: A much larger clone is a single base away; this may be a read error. The CDR3 sequence: CASSPKDRVCEQYF. CDR3 nucleotides: TGTGCCAGCAGCCCCAAAGACAGGGTCTGCGAGCAGTACTTC. V and J are TRBV7-9 and TRBJ2-7; 7 bases align to TRBD1. Unmatched junction bases numbered 10, after V lost 5 bases and J lost 6 bases. Germline values: CDR1 SEHNR, CDR2 FQNEAQ (reference sequence). This CDR3 is 14 amino acids long.

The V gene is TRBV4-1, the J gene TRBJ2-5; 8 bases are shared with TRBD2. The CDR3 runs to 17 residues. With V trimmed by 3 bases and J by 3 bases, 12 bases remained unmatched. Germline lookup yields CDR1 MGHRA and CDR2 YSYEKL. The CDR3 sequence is CASSHFEREIMKETQYF. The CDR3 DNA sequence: TGCGCCAGCAGCCACTTCGAGCGGGAGATAATGAAAGAGACCCAGTACTTC.

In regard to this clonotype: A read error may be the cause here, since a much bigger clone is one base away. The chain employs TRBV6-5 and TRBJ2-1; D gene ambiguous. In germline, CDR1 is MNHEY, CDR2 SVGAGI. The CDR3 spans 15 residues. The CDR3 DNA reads TGTGCCAGCAGTTACTCGAGGTACAGATACACTGAGCAGTTCTTC. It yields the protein CASSYSRYRYTEQFF.

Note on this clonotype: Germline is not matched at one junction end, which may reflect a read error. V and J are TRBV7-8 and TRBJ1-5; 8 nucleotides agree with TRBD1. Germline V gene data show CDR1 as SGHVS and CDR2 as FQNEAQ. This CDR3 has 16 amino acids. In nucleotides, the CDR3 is TGTGCCAGCAGCATAGCAGGGGACAGGTTCAATCAGTCCCAGCATTTT. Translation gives CASSIAGDRFNQSQHF.

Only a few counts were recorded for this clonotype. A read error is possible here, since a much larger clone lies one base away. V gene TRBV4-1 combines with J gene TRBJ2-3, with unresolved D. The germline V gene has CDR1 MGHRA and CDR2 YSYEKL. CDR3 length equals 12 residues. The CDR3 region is CAGSQGFDTQYF. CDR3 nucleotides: TGCGCCGGCAGCCAAGGTTTCGATACGCAGTATTTT.